The 20 T cell receptor beta chains given below trace back to one sample, sequenced in a study of HIV-infected patients and healthy controls. All unsorted peripheral T cells were captured because whole blood was used without fractionation. cDNA was made from approximately 500 ng RNA using alpha and beta constant primers. Using multiplexing indices, alpha and beta chain libraries were generated apart by chain-specific third strand synthesis. Each CDR3 protein is one row after TCRdb ran MiXCR on the 5' RACE reads. The top ten clones hold approximately 3.7% of a sample with about 10,000 distinct CDR3 sequences, around 7.6% of them seen once. Sequencing used blood. The receptors derive from an adult in good health.

This clonotype rates as medium-sized. V gene TRBV2 combines with J gene TRBJ2-5, with TRBD2 identical over 8 bases. The CDR3 is made up of 16 amino acids. Unmatched junction bases numbered 8, after V lost 4 bases and J lost 1 base. Per the germline V gene, CDR1 is SNHLY and CDR2 is FYNNEI. CDR3 sequence reads: CASSGAAGVLQETQYF. CDR3 nucleotide sequence: TGTGCCAGCAGTGGGGCAGCGGGGGTCCTCCAAGAGACCCAGTACTTC.

This clonotype was seen ten or more times. The gene calls are TRBV11-2 and TRBJ2-5; weak D call: TRBD2 (5 bases). The CDR3 sequence is 12 residues long. Germline-derived CDR1 and CDR2 are SGHAT and FQNNGV. V was shortened by 3 bases and J by 6 bases, with 8 bases between the two germline ends. CDR3 coding DNA: TGTGCCAGCAGCTTTTCGGGAAAGACCCAGTACTTC. It encodes CASSFSGKTQYF.

This clonotype has more than one count but fewer than ten. The rearrangement uses TRBV18 and TRBJ1-3; D uncertain. The CDR3 has 15 residues. Germline CDR1 KGHSH, CDR2 LQKENI. V gave up 2 bases and J gave up 0 bases, with 8 bases separating them. The CDR3 region has the DNA TGTGCCAGCTCACCATCCAGGACCTCTGGAAACACCATATATTTT. Its translation is CASSPSRTSGNTIYF.

This clonotype was counted ten times or more. The chain uses TRBV5-1 and TRBJ1-4, with 10 bases that match TRBD1. Germline CDR1 is SGHRS and CDR2 is YFSETQ. The CDR3 extends over 15 amino acids. With 5 bases clipped from V and 6 bases from J, the junction kept 7 bases outside the gene matches. In DNA, the CDR3 is TGCGCCAGCAGACCTCAGGGGACAGGGGATGAAAAACTGTTTTTT. It yields the protein CASRPQGTGDEKLFF.

This clonotype occurred many times. The chain has TRBV9 and TRBJ1-1; 7 positions match TRBD1. Per germline, CDR1 SGDLS and CDR2 YYNGEE. The trim removed 3 bases at V and 4 bases at J, leaving 3 bases unmatched. The CDR3 is 13 amino acids. This CDR3 is CASSGGTATEAFF. The CDR3, as DNA: TGTGCCAGCAGCGGTGGGACAGCCACTGAAGCTTTCTTT.

This clonotype has more than one count but fewer than ten. The V call is TRBV12-3 or TRBV12-4, the J call TRBJ2-7, with no clear D. CDR3 length equals 12 residues. Trimming pared 3 bases from V and 5 bases from J, leaving 8 bases between. CDR3 region: CASSFSGNEQYF. Written as DNA, the CDR3 is TGTGCCAGCAGTTTTTCAGGCAACGAGCAGTACTTC.

This clonotype is deemed medium-sized (0.01 to 0.1%). This chain links TRBV7-9 with TRBJ1-1; a weak D match, TRBD1 (6 bases). V lost 5 bases and J lost 3, with 10 bases in between. This CDR3 comprises 13 residues. Germline assignment: CDR1 SEHNR and CDR2 FQNEAQ (reference sequence). CDR3 nucleotide sequence: TGTGCCAGCAGCCACTACAGGGACACTGAAGCTTTCTTT. It specifies CASSHYRDTEAFF.

This clonotype appeared many times. V usage is TRBV4-2 and J usage is TRBJ2-1, with 10 bases matching TRBD2. This CDR3 is built from 17 residues. Germline loops: CDR1 LGHNA, CDR2 YNFKEQ. Losses at the gene ends were 4 bases for V and 10 bases for J; bases not matched to a gene: 16. CDR3 residues: CASSLTSSGGLPGEQFF. The CDR3 nucleotides read TGTGCCAGCAGCCTCACCTCTAGCGGGGGCCTTCCTGGAGAGCAGTTCTTC.

This clonotype was seen many times. V gene TRBV29-1 combines with J gene TRBJ1-4, with 8 nucleotides matching TRBD1. CDR1 is SQVTM, CDR2 ANQGSEA, per germline. The V gene end was trimmed by 7 bases and the J gene end by 7 bases; junction bases not matched to a gene: 8. The CDR3 runs 13 residues. CDR3 residues: CSGTTGGGEKLFF. CDR3 bases: TGCAGCGGGACAACAGGGGGAGGTGAAAAACTGTTTTTT.

There are many counts of this clonotype. The chain combines TRBV6-1 with TRBJ1-4; D might be TRBD1 (5 bases). The CDR3 length is 15 residues. V was pared by 2 bases and J by 7 bases, with 14 bases between. Germline V gene lookup returns CDR1 MNHNS and CDR2 SASEGT. The CDR3 DNA sequence: TGTGCCAGCAGTGAAAGTAGCTACAGGACTGAAAAACTGTTTTTT. Amino acid sequence: CASSESSYRTEKLFF.

The V and J genes are TRBV19 and TRBJ2-2; D may be TRBD1 (6 bases). Germline lookup yields CDR1 LNHDA and CDR2 SQIVND (reference sequence). Trimming left V 7 bases short and J 7 bases short, with 19 bases between. The CDR3 consists of 15 residues. Here the CDR3 DNA reads TGTGCCAGTAATATGAAGAACAGGGCGAGCGGGGAGCTGTTTTTT. This encodes CASNMKNRASGELFF.

This clonotype counts as medium-sized. The chain has TRBV12-3 or TRBV12-4 and TRBJ2-1, with TRBD1 identical over 7 bases. With V trimmed by 11 bases and J by 4 bases, 14 bases remained unmatched. The CDR3 is 15 residues long. Here the CDR3 reads CAPGKGGTPYNEQFF. CDR3 nucleotide sequence: TGTGCCCCGGGTAAAGGGGGCACCCCATACAATGAGCAGTTCTTC.

This clonotype is judged medium-sized (0.01 to 0.1%). CDR3 protein: CASSQDRGTSNQPQHF. Written as DNA, the CDR3 is TGTGCCAGCAGTCAGGACAGGGGGACTAGCAATCAGCCCCAGCATTTT. The gene calls are TRBV12-3 or TRBV12-4 and TRBJ1-5; TRBD1 agrees at 10 bases. With 5 bases clipped from V and 0 bases from J, the junction kept 4 bases outside the gene matches. The CDR3 sequence is 16 residues long.

This clonotype showed up many times. This sequence joins TRBV11-2 and TRBJ2-7; tentatively, D is TRBD2 (6 bases). V lost 5 bases and J 7 bases, leaving 24 bases between the germline ends. In germline, CDR1 is SGHAT, CDR2 FQNNGV. The CDR3 length is 16 residues. The CDR3 region has the DNA TGTGCCAGCAGCCCCCGCCGACTAGGGCCCCCTGGTGAGCAGTACTTC. This gives the protein CASSPRRLGPPGEQYF. The whole variable domain, remainder taken from reference TRBV11-2 and TRBJ2-7, is EAGVAQSPRYKIIEKRQSVAFWCNPISGHATLYWYQQILGQGPKLLIQFQNNGVVDDSQLPKDRFSAERLKGVDSTLKIQPAKLEDSAVYLCASSPRRLGPPGEQYFGPGTRLTVT.

This clonotype appeared a few times. The chain uses TRBV10-3 and TRBJ1-2; weak D call: TRBD1 (6 bases). Trimming removed 5 bases from V and 6 bases from J, with 13 bases in between. Germline CDR1 and CDR2: ENHRY and SYGVKD. CDR3 length: 13 residues. The CDR3 sequence: CAISPGTPNGYTF. DNA for the CDR3: TGTGCCATCAGTCCCGGGACACCGAATGGCTACACCTTC.

This clonotype was counted at least ten times. This chain links TRBV19 with TRBJ1-2; D is possibly TRBD1 (5 bases). Germline V gene sequence: CDR1 LNHDA, CDR2 SQIVND (reference sequence). V dropped 10 bases and J dropped 5 bases, with 14 bases sitting between them. CDR3 length: 12 amino acids. The CDR3 sequence is CATSDGAYGYTF. In DNA, the CDR3 is TGTGCCACTTCAGACGGGGCTTATGGCTACACCTTC. The full variable domain, with the rest looked up from reference TRBV19 and TRBJ1-2, is DGGITQSPKYLFRKEGQNVTLSCEQNLNHDAMYWYRQDPGQGLRLIYYSQIVNDFQKGDIAEGYSVSREKKESFPLTVTSAQKNPTAFYLCATSDGAYGYTFGSGTRLTVV.

The chain employs TRBV11-2 and TRBJ2-3; perhaps TRBD2 as D (6 bases). CDR1 is SGHAT, CDR2 FQNNGV, per germline. The CDR3 is 16 residues long. The ends were cut back, 5 bases at V and 0 bases at J, with 15 bases in the middle. In DNA, the CDR3 is TGTGCCAGCAGCGCTCAACTAGCCCTTAGCACAGATACGCAGTATTTT. Encoded protein: CASSAQLALSTDTQYF.

This clonotype was detected once. The V call is TRBV19, the J call TRBJ2-1; 16 nucleotides align to TRBD2. Trimming at V came to 6 bases and at J to 8 bases, leaving 13 bases not matched to a gene. CDR1 and CDR2 from the germline V gene are LNHDA and SQIVND (reference sequence). CDR3 length equals 18 residues. Here the CDR3 reads CASRPGLAGGPLRDEQFF. The CDR3 DNA follows: TGTGCCAGTAGACCGGGACTAGCGGGGGGGCCGCTTAGGGATGAGCAGTTCTTC. Full variable domain (missing parts from reference TRBV19 and TRBJ2-1): DGGITQSPKYLFRKEGQNVTLSCEQNLNHDAMYWYRQDPGQGLRLIYYSQIVNDFQKGDIAEGYSVSREKKESFPLTVTSAQKNPTAFYLCASRPGLAGGPLRDEQFFGPGTRLTVL.

This clonotype was counted ten times or more. The J gene is TRBJ1-1, the V gene TRBV2, with unresolved D. The V end was cut by 3 bases, the J end by 1 base, with 9 bases between. CDR3 size: 14 residues. CDR1 is SNHLY and CDR2 is FYNNEI in the germline V gene. CDR3 DNA sequence: TGTGCCAGCAGTGATGGCAGGAGGAACACTGAAGCTTTCTTT. Protein product: CASSDGRRNTEAFF.

The CDR3 loop is CSASAGLLAGELFF. The CDR3 region has the DNA TGCAGTGCGAGTGCGGGACTTCTCGCCGGGGAGCTGTTTTTT. The chain recombines TRBV20-1 with TRBJ2-2, with D maybe TRBD2 (6 bases). Germline CDR1 and CDR2: DFQATT and SNEGSKA (reference sequence). Trimming pared 6 bases from V and 6 bases from J, leaving 17 bases between. This CDR3 has 14 amino acids.